A selection of T cell receptor beta chains follows, all from one sample in a study of metastatic and nonmetastatic thyroid tumors. TCRdb re-called the PCR reads with MiXCR. Among about 15,000 clones, about 4% were seen once, and the ten largest hold 23%. Sequenced input: tumor tissue. The receptor source for this set is a female donor with papillary thyroid cancer or a benign thyroid nodule (not recorded which). Some clones in this sample may be carry-over from other donors' samples. Both conserved end residues are part of each CDR3. Fields, in order: J gene, D gene, clone size, V gene, CDR3 DNA, CDR3 protein. D genes are given only for firm matches. Expanded clones are given a class, and other clones once, few, many or no size at all.

TRBJ1-4,NA,few,TRBV11-3,TGTGCCAGCAGCCTTTACCTTGGCCGGGGAGGGGATGAAAAACTGTTTTTT,CASSLYLGRGGDEKLFF
TRBJ2-7,TRBD2,many,TRBV5-4,TGTGCCAGCAGCTCCACGGGGGGGAGAGGGGAGCAGTACTTC,CASSSTGGRGEQYF
TRBJ1-6,NA,NA,TRBV6-1,TGTGCCAGCAGTGAATTCGAGGGGTCGCCCAATTCACCCCTCCACTTT,CASSEFEGSPNSPLHF
TRBJ2-5,TRBD2,NA,TRBV6-1,TGTGCCAGCAGTGAAGCCGGCAGGGAGGGGGAGACCCAGTACTTC,CASSEAGREGETQYF
TRBJ2-7,TRBD2,NA,TRBV7-8,TGTGCCAGCAGCTTTTCCGGGACTACCTCCTACGAGCAGTACTTC,CASSFSGTTSYEQYF
TRBJ2-3,NA,few,TRBV6-5,TGTGCCAGCACTTACTCGGGAGAAGATAAGCAATATTTT,CASTYSGEDKQYF
TRBJ1-1,NA,few,TRBV6-1,TGTGCCACCAACTGGGGGGGGAACACTGAAGCTTTCTTT,CATNWGGNTEAFF
TRBJ2-1,TRBD2,few,TRBV9,TGTGCCAGCAGCCCAGTGGCGGGAGTAAGGAATGAGCAGTTCTTC,CASSPVAGVRNEQFF
TRBJ1-1,TRBD1,few,TRBV6-4,TGTGCCAGCAGTGTTAAAGGACAGGGTGGGACTGAAGCTTTCTTT,CASSVKGQGGTEAFF
TRBJ2-1,TRBD1,NA,TRBV2,TGTGCCAGCAGCCAGGGGGATGAGCAGTTCTTC,CASSQGDEQFF
TRBJ2-7,NA,NA,TRBV5-1,TGCGCCAGCAGCTTTACAGCCGGTAACTCCGTGTACTTC,CASSFTAGNSVYF
TRBJ1-3,NA,NA,TRBV5-4,TGTGCCAGCAGCTTGGGGGCGTCTGGAAACACCATATATTTT,CASSLGASGNTIYF
TRBJ2-1,TRBD2,NA,TRBV28,TGTGCCAGCAGTTTCGCTAGCGGTAGCAATGAGCAGTTCTTC,CASSFASGSNEQFF
TRBJ2-1,TRBD2,NA,TRBV24-1,TGTGCCACCAGTGACCTTAGCGGGAACTCCTACAATGAGCAGTTCTTC,CATSDLSGNSYNEQFF
TRBJ2-5,NA,few,TRBV27,TGTGCCAGCTCCCCCTACGGACTCATGGGAGAGACCCAGTACTTC,CASSPYGLMGETQYF
TRBJ2-1,NA,NA,TRBV6-1,TGTGCCAGCAGTGAAAGGTTTGGGGGCTATGAGTACAATGAGCAGTTCTTC,CASSERFGGYEYNEQFF
TRBJ1-5,NA,NA,TRBV6-1,TGTGCCAGCGCGCCACTCAATCAGCCCCAGCATTTT,CASAPLNQPQHF
TRBJ2-2,NA,many,TRBV5-1,TGCGCCAGCAGCTTGGATCCGGGAACGACCGGGGAGCTGTTTTTT,CASSLDPGTTGELFF
TRBJ2-7,NA,NA,TRBV2,TGTGCCAGCAGTCCACCGGGTCCCGGGGAGCAGTACTTC,CASSPPGPGEQYF
TRBJ2-7,NA,NA,TRBV20-1,TGCAGTGCTAGTTCCTCAGGGCCGGGCGGCGAGCAGTACTTC,CSASSSGPGGEQYF
TRBJ1-1,NA,few,TRBV20-1,TGCAGTGCGATTGGAGAAACCAACACTGAAGCTTTCTTT,CSAIGETNTEAFF
TRBJ1-5,TRBD1,few,TRBV28,TGTGCCAGCAGTCAGACAGGGGGACCTAAGCCCCAGCATTTT,CASSQTGGPKPQHF
TRBJ1-1,NA,medium-sized,TRBV11-2,TGTGCCAGCAGCAGAGGGGAGCACACTGAAGCTTTCTTT,CASSRGEHTEAFF
TRBJ2-7,NA,NA,TRBV2,TGTGCCAGCAGTGAGGACAACGAGCAGTACTTC,CASSEDNEQYF
TRBJ2-1,NA,few,TRBV6-2/TRBV6-3,TGTGCCAGCCGGAGGGCAGGGGATTACAATGAGCAGTTCTTC,CASRRAGDYNEQFF
TRBJ1-3,NA,NA,TRBV2,TGTGCCAGCAGTGAAATGCATGGGAACTCTGGAAACACCATATATTTT,CASSEMHGNSGNTIYF
TRBJ1-2,NA,NA,TRBV2,TGTGCCAGCAGCCAAAACGAGAGACAGGGCTACACCTTC,CASSQNERQGYTF